These 12 T cell receptor beta chains came from one sample sequenced in a study of blood T cell repertoires in COVID-19. The assay was immunoSEQ multiplex PCR, and TCRdb's table has in-frame clones only and misses some. The sample lists about 500,000 clones, 87% occurring once. Sequenced sample: PBMCs or T cells enriched from blood (not recorded which). The receptors originated from a woman aged 18-29 years who had recovered from COVID-19.

The rearrangement links TRBV9 to TRBJ1-5, with D possibly TRBD1 on 5 matching bases. The CDR3 is 15 amino acids. V was clipped by 4 bases and J by 6 bases, with 17 bases between them. Germline CDR1 reads SGDLS; CDR2 reads YYNGEE. In DNA, the CDR3 is TGTGCCAGCAGCTCACGGGGGTCCTTAGCTCAGCCCCAGCATTTT. Protein product: CASSSRGSLAQPQHF.

The rearrangement links TRBV6-1 to TRBJ1-1, with TRBD1 identical over 8 bases. V trimming: 5 bases; J trimming: 11 bases; junction bases outside the gene matches: 4. Germline loops: CDR1 MNHNS, CDR2 SASEGT. The CDR3 extends over 11 amino acids. CDR3 protein: CASSIQGGAFF. The CDR3 DNA reads TGTGCCAGCAGTATACAGGGGGGGGCTTTCTTT.

The CDR3 region has the DNA TGTGCCACCAGCAGCTTGGGACTACCGAGCGAGCAGTACTTC. Translated, it gives CATSSLGLPSEQYF. The rearrangement links TRBV15 to TRBJ2-7; TRBD2 matches at 7 bases. V lost 3 bases and J lost 6; bases outside the gene matches: 8. This CDR3 is built from 14 residues. Germline V gene lookup returns CDR1 LNHNV and CDR2 YYDKDF (reference sequence). Complete variable domain (other parts from reference TRBV15 and TRBJ2-7): DAMVIQNPRYQVTQFGKPVTLSCSQTLNHNVMYWYQQKSSQAPKLLFHYYDKDFNNEADTPDNFQSRRPNTSFCFLDIRSPGLGDTAMYLCATSSLGLPSEQYFGPGTRLTVT.

The chain is built from TRBV7-9 and TRBJ1-2; D not resolved. Trimming stripped 1 base from V and 8 bases from J, with 8 bases between. The CDR3 length is 12 residues. Germline V gene sequence: CDR1 SEHNR, CDR2 FQNEAQ (reference sequence). The CDR3 loop is CASSLDLRGYTF. The CDR3 DNA sequence: TGTGCCAGCAGCTTAGATCTGCGCGGCTACACCTTC.

This sequence joins TRBV7-9 and TRBJ1-1; D is unclear. Germline CDR1 reads SEHNR; CDR2 reads FQNEAQ (reference sequence). The germline V and J ends were trimmed by 3 bases and 2 bases, with 10 bases remaining between them. The CDR3 extends over 14 amino acids. The CDR3 nucleotides read TGTGCCAGCAGCTTGAGTCAAGCAAACACTGAAGCTTTCTTT. It is translated as CASSLSQANTEAFF.

This rearrangement joins TRBV30 to TRBJ1-1, with D uncertain. The CDR3 length is 13 residues. The V end was cut by 8 bases, the J end by 1 base, with 14 bases between. Germline V gene lookup returns CDR1 GTSNPN and CDR2 SVGIG (reference sequence). This chain's CDR3 is CARSELRNTEAFF. CDR3 DNA: TGTGCCCGAAGTGAGCTGCGGAACACTGAAGCTTTCTTT.

This chain uses TRBV6-1 with TRBJ1-6; D is possibly TRBD1 (5 bases). Trimming shortened V by 3 bases and J by 10 bases, and 19 bases separated the two germline ends. In germline, CDR1 is MNHNS, CDR2 SASEGT. This CDR3 spans 16 amino acids. The CDR3 coding sequence is TGTGCCAGCAGTGAGAGTTCCCTAGGGGTGGGATCACCCCTCCACTTT. This encodes CASSESSLGVGSPLHF.

The CDR3 loop reads CASSLDDRSSYNSPLHF. DNA of the CDR3: TGTGCCAGCAGCTTAGACGACAGGTCCTCCTATAATTCACCCCTCCACTTT. This chain links TRBV7-9 with TRBJ1-6; D might be TRBD1 (6 bases). Per the germline V gene, CDR1 is SEHNR and CDR2 is FQNEAQ (reference sequence). CDR3 length: 17 amino acids. V lost 1 base, J lost 0 bases, and 10 bases lay in between.

V gene TRBV5-1 combines with J gene TRBJ1-1, with D unclear. The CDR3 is 11 amino acids. Germline-derived CDR1 and CDR2 are SGHRS and YFSETQ. Between the trimmed V and J ends, which lost 4 bases and 9 bases, there was a span of 10 bases. Here the CDR3 reads CASSDQLKAFF. DNA for the CDR3: TGCGCCAGCAGCGATCAGTTAAAAGCTTTCTTT.

V is TRBV29-1 and J is TRBJ1-1; D is uncertain. Per the germline V gene, CDR1 is SQVTM and CDR2 is ANQGSEA. Deletions cut 3 bases from V and 2 bases from J, with 13 bases between. CDR3 length: 14 residues. In nucleotides, the CDR3 is TGCAGCGTTGACCCTATAAGACTCAACACTGAAGCTTTCTTT. The encoded protein is CSVDPIRLNTEAFF.

The chain has TRBV7-2 and TRBJ2-7; TRBD2 agrees at 8 bases. J was trimmed by 5 bases and V by 5 bases; bases with no gene match: 5. The germline V gene encodes CDR1 SGHTA and CDR2 FQGNSA. The CDR3 runs 13 residues. CDR3 DNA sequence: TGTGCCAGCAGCCGACTGACTAGCGACGAGCAGTACTTC. It specifies CASSRLTSDEQYF.

This chain joins TRBV28 and TRBJ1-4; D call uncertain. The CDR3 covers 16 residues. The germline V gene encodes CDR1 MDHEN and CDR2 SYDVKM. The V and J ends lost 1 base and 5 bases respectively, with 14 bases between them. The CDR3 sequence: CASSLSAAPINEKLFF. CDR3 coding DNA: TGTGCCAGCAGTTTATCAGCGGCCCCTATCAATGAAAAACTGTTTTTT.